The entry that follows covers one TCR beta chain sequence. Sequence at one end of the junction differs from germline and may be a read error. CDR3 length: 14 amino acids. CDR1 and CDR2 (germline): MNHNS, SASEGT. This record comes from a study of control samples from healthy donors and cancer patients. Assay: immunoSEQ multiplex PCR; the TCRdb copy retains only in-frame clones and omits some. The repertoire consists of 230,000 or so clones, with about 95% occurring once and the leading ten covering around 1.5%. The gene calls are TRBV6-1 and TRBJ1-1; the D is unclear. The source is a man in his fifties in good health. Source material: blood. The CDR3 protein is CASSQAQPNTEAFF. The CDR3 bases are TGTGCCAGCAGTCAAGCACAGCCGAACACTGAAGCTTTCTTT.